The 24 T cell receptor beta chains below come from one sample, sequenced in a study of PD-L1 blockade in urothelial cancer. Assay used: immunoSEQ multiplex PCR; TCRdb lists only in-frame clones, some missing. The table shows 56,000 or so clones, with approximately 86% occurring only once. The specimen was PBMCs, collected around atezolizumab (anti-PD-L1) treatment. The receptors were gathered from a man in his fifties with urothelial cancer.

The chain combines TRBV4-1 with TRBJ2-2; 12 nucleotides agree with TRBD2. This CDR3 comprises 20 residues. V shed 1 base, J shed 9 bases, and the junction held 18 bases outside the gene matches. In germline, CDR1 is MGHRA, CDR2 YSYEKL. The CDR3 loop reads CASSQAGSLRASGRARELFF. For the CDR3, the DNA is TGCGCCAGCAGCCAAGCAGGGTCTTTGCGGGCTAGCGGGAGGGCCCGGGAGCTGTTTTTT.

The V and J genes are TRBV5-4 and TRBJ1-1; tentatively, D is TRBD1 (6 bases). Trimming stripped 3 bases from V and 2 bases from J, with 14 bases between. Germline CDR1 is SGHNT and CDR2 is YYREEE (reference sequence). The CDR3 contains 15 residues. The CDR3 DNA is TGTGCCAGCAGCTCATGGGGCAGGGGCAACACTGAAGCTTTCTTT. Translated, it gives CASSSWGRGNTEAFF.

The V and J genes are TRBV9 and TRBJ2-1, with D maybe TRBD2 (5 bases). The V gene lost 4 bases and the J gene lost 9 bases, with 17 bases spanning the gap. Germline V gene sequence: CDR1 SGDLS, CDR2 YYNGEE. This CDR3 has 14 amino acids. CDR3: CASSTAAGSAEQFF. CDR3 nucleotide sequence: TGTGCCAGCAGCACCGCGGCGGGTAGTGCTGAGCAGTTCTTC.

The chain uses TRBV5-1 and TRBJ2-1; 8 nucleotides agree with TRBD2. The CDR3 is 14 residues long. The germline V gene has CDR1 SGHRS and CDR2 YFSETQ. The J segment lost 13 bases and the V segment lost 5 bases, leaving 14 bases of the junction unmatched. CDR3 sequence (DNA): TGCGCCAGCAGGCCGGGACTAGGACTGGAAGTTCAGTTCTTC. Residues: CASRPGLGLEVQFF.

The chain combines TRBV30 with TRBJ2-1; 8 nucleotides align to TRBD2. CDR3 length equals 20 residues. With 3 bases clipped from V and 0 bases from J, the junction kept 19 bases outside the gene matches. In germline, CDR1 is GTSNPN, CDR2 SVGIG (reference sequence). CDR3 in amino acids: CAWSQTAAGGSTLSYNEQFF. As DNA, the CDR3 is TGTGCCTGGAGCCAAACCGCTGCGGGAGGATCAACCCTCTCCTACAATGAGCAGTTCTTC.

The rearrangement links TRBV5-6 to TRBJ2-1, with D unclear. Germline CDR1 SGHDT, CDR2 YYEEEE. The V end was cut by 1 base, the J end by 4 bases, with 12 bases between. The CDR3 is made up of 15 amino acids. CDR3 nucleotides: TGTGCCAGCAGCTTGTACGTGGAGAGGTACAATGAGCAGTTCTTC. It codes for CASSLYVERYNEQFF.

Worth noting for this clone: An end of the junction differs from the germline gene, which may be a read error. The V gene is TRBV7-7, the J gene TRBJ2-3; 8 bases are shared with TRBD2. From germline, CDR1 is SSHAT and CDR2 FNYEAQ (reference sequence). There are 16 residues in the CDR3. The CDR3 sequence is CASSLGPAGVIDTQYF. The CDR3 DNA reads TGTGCTAGCAGCTTAGGTCCAGCGGGAGTTATCGATACGCAGTATTTT.

J is TRBJ2-5 and V is TRBV5-1; 8 bases match TRBD1. V gave up 0 bases and J gave up 5 bases; unmatched junction bases: 6. This CDR3 spans 15 amino acids. CDR1 and CDR2 (germline): SGHRS, YFSETQ. CDR3 nucleotides: TGCGCCAGCAGCTTGGAGGACAGGGATTCTGAGACCCAGTACTTC. Its protein is CASSLEDRDSETQYF.

The rearrangement links TRBV19 to TRBJ2-1; 16 nucleotides line up with TRBD2. The V gene's germline CDR1 is LNHDA and CDR2 SQIVND (reference sequence). With 5 bases clipped from V and 0 bases from J, the junction kept 7 bases outside the gene matches. This CDR3 comprises 19 residues. CDR3 loop: CASSSTGLAGGSSYNEQFF. CDR3 coding DNA: TGTGCCAGTAGTTCGACGGGACTAGCGGGAGGGAGCTCCTACAATGAGCAGTTCTTC.

The chain is built from TRBV5-1 and TRBJ2-5; D unclear. Germline assignment: CDR1 SGHRS and CDR2 YFSETQ. Trimming pared 1 base from V and 3 bases from J, leaving 7 bases between. The CDR3 totals 13 residues. CDR3 region: CASSLITEETQYF. The CDR3 DNA reads as TGCGCCAGCAGCTTGATAACTGAAGAGACCCAGTACTTC.

V gene TRBV28 combines with J gene TRBJ1-5, with TRBD1 as a possible D gene (5 bases). Germline CDR1 reads MDHEN; CDR2 reads SYDVKM. The CDR3 totals 16 residues. V lost 5 bases and J 6 bases, leaving 20 bases between the germline ends. The CDR3 nucleotides are TGTGCCAGCAGTGTCACCTGGGGGGTCCTTTCTCAGCCCCAGCATTTT. This encodes CASSVTWGVLSQPQHF.

The gene calls are TRBV6-5 and TRBJ2-7, with 7 bases aligning to TRBD1. Trimming at V came to 6 bases and at J to 6 bases, leaving 8 bases not matched to a gene. The CDR3 covers 13 residues. In germline, CDR1 is MNHEY, CDR2 SVGAGI. The CDR3 DNA is TGTGCCAGCAGCCTCTACAGGGGACCCGAGCAGTACTTC. Protein sequence: CASSLYRGPEQYF.

The rearrangement uses TRBV11-3 and TRBJ2-4, with a weak D call TRBD2 (6 bases). Germline lookup yields CDR1 SGHNT and CDR2 YENEEA. CDR3 length equals 13 residues. The ends were cut back, 5 bases at V and 6 bases at J, with 11 bases in the middle. The CDR3, as DNA: TGTGCCAGCAGCCGCGGGACGACAAACATTCAGTACTTC. Translation gives CASSRGTTNIQYF. Complete variable domain (other parts from reference TRBV11-3 and TRBJ2-4): EAGVVQSPRYKIIEKKQPVAFWCNPISGHNTLYWYLQNLGQGPELLIRYENEEAVDDSQLPKDRFSAERLKGVDSTLKIQPAELGDSAVYLCASSRGTTNIQYFGAGTRLSVL.

The chain links TRBV5-1 to TRBJ1-5; TRBD1 matches 8 bases. V lost 4 bases and J lost 7; bases outside the gene matches: 10. Germline V gives CDR1 SGHRS, CDR2 YFSETQ. The CDR3 is made up of 15 amino acids. The CDR3, as DNA: TGCGCCAGCAGCCCGAGGACAGGGTCGGGCCAGCCCCAGCATTTT. Protein sequence: CASSPRTGSGQPQHF. The full variable domain, rest sourced from reference TRBV5-1 and TRBJ1-5, is KAGVTQTPRYLIKTRGQQVTLSCSPISGHRSVSWYQQTPGQGLQFLFEYFSETQRNKGNFPGRFSGRQFSNSRSEMNVSTLELGDSALYLCASSPRTGSGQPQHFGDGTRLSIL.

The gene calls are TRBV6-1 and TRBJ2-5; tentative D call: TRBD2 (7 bases). CDR3 length: 15 amino acids. V was shortened by 0 bases and J by 5 bases, with 13 bases between the two germline ends. Per the germline V gene, CDR1 is MNHNS and CDR2 is SASEGT. CDR3 DNA: TGTGCCAGCAGTGAAGCGGGGGGGGGCCCGGAGACCCAGTACTTC. This gives the protein CASSEAGGGPETQYF.

The chain joins TRBV2 to TRBJ2-3, with D possibly being TRBD2 (5 bases). The V gene lost 6 bases and the J gene lost 6 bases, with 13 bases spanning the gap. The CDR3 runs 13 residues. The germline V gene has CDR1 SNHLY and CDR2 FYNNEI. The CDR3 loop reads CASRPDFSDTQYF. In DNA form, the CDR3 reads TGTGCCAGCAGACCGGACTTCTCGGATACGCAGTATTTT.

This clone has a single count. The chain joins TRBV4-1 to TRBJ2-3; 7 positions agree with TRBD2. Trimming took 4 bases from V and 4 from J; bases not matched to a gene: 11. Germline loops: CDR1 MGHRA, CDR2 YSYEKL. CDR3 length: 16 residues. CDR3 DNA sequence: TGCGCCAGCAGCCGGTCTCGCGGGAGCTCACCAGATACGCAGTATTTT. Amino acids: CASSRSRGSSPDTQYF.

V and J are TRBV27 and TRBJ2-5; no definite D call. This CDR3 is 12 amino acids long. Trimming stripped 5 bases from V and 4 bases from J, with 8 bases between. The germline gives CDR1 MNHEY, CDR2 SMNVEV (reference sequence). The DNA for the CDR3 is TGTGCCAGCAGTGTTAGAGGAGAGACCCAGTACTTC. It yields the protein CASSVRGETQYF.

The chain recombines TRBV5-6 with TRBJ1-1, with D hard to call. V gave up 4 bases and J gave up 1 base, with 8 bases separating them. CDR3 size: 13 residues. The germline gives CDR1 SGHDT, CDR2 YYEEEE. In DNA form, the CDR3 reads TGTGCCAGCAGCCCTCGACAGAACACTGAAGCTTTCTTT. It translates to CASSPRQNTEAFF.

This sequence joins TRBV4-1 and TRBJ1-6; 7 bases map to TRBD1. The germline V gene encodes CDR1 MGHRA and CDR2 YSYEKL. V dropped 4 bases and J dropped 10; count of bases not matched to a gene: 7. The CDR3 length is 14 residues. The CDR3 region has the DNA TGCGCCAGCAGCCCCGGACAGGACTGGTCACCCCTCCACTTT. Its protein product is CASSPGQDWSPLHF.

This clone was detected a few times. The chain combines TRBV28 with TRBJ1-3; D may be TRBD1 (6 bases). The CDR3 sequence is 15 residues long. Germline values: CDR1 MDHEN, CDR2 SYDVKM. Trimming stripped 2 bases from V and 7 bases from J, with 15 bases between. CDR3 sequence: CASSLGGGRGNTIYF. CDR3 DNA sequence: TGTGCCAGCAGTTTAGGCGGGGGTAGGGGGAACACCATATATTTT. The full variable domain, rest sourced from reference TRBV28 and TRBJ1-3, is DVKVTQSSRYLVKRTGEKVFLECVQDMDHENMFWYRQDPGLGLRLIYFSYDVKMKEKGDIPEGYSVSREKKERFSLILESASTNQTSMYLCASSLGGGRGNTIYFGEGSWLTVV.

V usage is TRBV13 and J usage is TRBJ2-3, with 8 bases fitting TRBD1. The J segment lost 5 bases and the V segment lost 3 bases, leaving 4 bases of the junction unmatched. The germline V gene has CDR1 PRHDT and CDR2 FYEKMQ (reference sequence). This CDR3 comprises 14 residues. The CDR3, as DNA: TGTGCCAGCAGCTTGGACAGGGCTGGAGATACGCAGTATTTT. Protein sequence: CASSLDRAGDTQYF.

This chain joins TRBV27 and TRBJ1-5; unclear D gene. Germline V gives CDR1 MNHEY, CDR2 SMNVEV (reference sequence). V lost 4 bases, J lost 6 bases, and 10 bases lay in between. CDR3 size: 13 residues. The CDR3 loop reads CASSYERSQPQHF. The CDR3 DNA sequence: TGTGCCAGCAGTTATGAGAGGAGTCAGCCCCAGCATTTT.

The chain recombines TRBV19 with TRBJ2-5; D may be TRBD1 (5 bases). The V end lost 5 bases, the J end lost 5 bases, and 9 bases lay between the germline ends. The CDR3 is 12 residues long. CDR1 is LNHDA, CDR2 SQIVND, per germline (reference sequence). CDR3 coding DNA: TGTGCCAGTAGTTCAGGGTGGGAGACCCAGTACTTC. Its translation: CASSSGWETQYF.